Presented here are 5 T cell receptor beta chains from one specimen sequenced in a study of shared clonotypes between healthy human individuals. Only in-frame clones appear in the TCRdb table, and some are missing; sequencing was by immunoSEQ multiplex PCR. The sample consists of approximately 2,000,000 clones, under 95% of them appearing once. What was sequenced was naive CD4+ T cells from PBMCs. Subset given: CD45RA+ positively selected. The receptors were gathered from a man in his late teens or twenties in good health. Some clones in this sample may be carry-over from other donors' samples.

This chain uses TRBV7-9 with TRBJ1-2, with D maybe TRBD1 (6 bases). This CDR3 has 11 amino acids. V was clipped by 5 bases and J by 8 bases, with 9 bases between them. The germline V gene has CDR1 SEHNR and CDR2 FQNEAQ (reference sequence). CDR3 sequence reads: CASSRQDGYTF. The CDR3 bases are TGTGCCAGCAGCAGACAGGACGGCTACACCTTC.

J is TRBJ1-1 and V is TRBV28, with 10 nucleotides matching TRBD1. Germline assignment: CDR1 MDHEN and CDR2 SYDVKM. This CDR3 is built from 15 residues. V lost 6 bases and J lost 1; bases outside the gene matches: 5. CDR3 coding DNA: TGTGCCAGCAGCCGTGGGACAGGGGCGAACACTGAAGCTTTCTTT. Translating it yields CASSRGTGANTEAFF.

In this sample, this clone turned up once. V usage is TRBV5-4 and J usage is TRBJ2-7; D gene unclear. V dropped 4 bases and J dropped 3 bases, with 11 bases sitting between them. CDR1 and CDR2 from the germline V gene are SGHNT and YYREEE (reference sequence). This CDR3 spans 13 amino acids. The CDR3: CASSLGSDYEQYF. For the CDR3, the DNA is TGTGCCAGCAGCCTCGGGTCAGACTACGAGCAGTACTTC.

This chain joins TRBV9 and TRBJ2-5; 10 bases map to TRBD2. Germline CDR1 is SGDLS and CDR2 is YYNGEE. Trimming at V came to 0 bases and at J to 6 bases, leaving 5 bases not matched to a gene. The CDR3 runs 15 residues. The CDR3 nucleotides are TGTGCCAGCAGCGTAGACGGTAGCGGGAGGCAGACCCAGTACTTC. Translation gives CASSVDGSGRQTQYF. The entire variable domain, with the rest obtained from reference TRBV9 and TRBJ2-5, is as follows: DSGVTQTPKHLITATGQRVTLRCSPRSGDLSVYWYQQSLDQGLQFLIQYYNGEERAKGNILERFSAQQFPDLHSELNLSSLELGDSALYFCASSVDGSGRQTQYFGPGTRLLVL.

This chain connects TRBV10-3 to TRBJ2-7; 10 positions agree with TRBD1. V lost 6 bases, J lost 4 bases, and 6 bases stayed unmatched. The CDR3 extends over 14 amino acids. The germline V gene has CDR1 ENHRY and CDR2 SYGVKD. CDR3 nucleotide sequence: TGTGCCATCAGCCGACAGGGGGCTGGGTACGAGCAGTACTTC. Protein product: CAISRQGAGYEQYF.